This T cell receptor (beta chain) comes out of a study of cytomegalovirus exposure and HLA in healthy donors. Study conclusions and caveats: A later look showed TCR association rates differing by HLA locus, highest for DRB1 and lowest for HLA-C. Across donors, most TCRs were seen rarely, yet some public ones were widespread. The study flagged roughly 150 TCR beta chains as cytomegalovirus-associated.

13 Jbeta primers and 60 Vbeta primers were used for the PCR. Only in-frame clones appear in the TCRdb table, and some are missing; sequencing was by immunoSEQ multiplex PCR. Its table records fewer than 250,000 clones. About this clone: What it binds is not known.

Germline V gives CDR1 DFQATT, CDR2 SNEGSKA (reference sequence). Trimming left V 3 bases short and J 8 bases short, with 10 bases between. The CDR3 totals 11 residues. The source is a woman in her 30s in good health and CMV-seropositive. Sample: PBMCs. The chain combines TRBV20-1 with TRBJ1-2; D is ambiguous. The CDR3 spells CSASPGEGYTF. The CDR3 region has the DNA TGCAGTGCTAGCCCCGGGGAGGGCTACACCTTC.